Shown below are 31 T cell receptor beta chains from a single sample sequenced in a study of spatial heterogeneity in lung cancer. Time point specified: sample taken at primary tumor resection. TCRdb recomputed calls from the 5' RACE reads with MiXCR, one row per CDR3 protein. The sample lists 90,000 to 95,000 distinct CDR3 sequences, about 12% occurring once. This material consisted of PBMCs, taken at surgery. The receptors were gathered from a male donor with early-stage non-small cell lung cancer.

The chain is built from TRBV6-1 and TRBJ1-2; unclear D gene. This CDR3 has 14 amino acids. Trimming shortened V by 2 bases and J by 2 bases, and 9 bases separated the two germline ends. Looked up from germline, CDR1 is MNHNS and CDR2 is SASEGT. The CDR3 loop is CASSELSGNYGYTF. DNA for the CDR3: TGTGCCAGCAGTGAACTGTCCGGGAACTATGGCTACACCTTC.

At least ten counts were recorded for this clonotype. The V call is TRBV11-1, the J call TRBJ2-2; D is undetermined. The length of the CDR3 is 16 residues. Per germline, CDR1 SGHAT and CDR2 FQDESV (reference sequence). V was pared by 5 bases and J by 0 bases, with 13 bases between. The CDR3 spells CASSPTKAANTGELFF. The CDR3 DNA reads TGTGCCAGCAGCCCCACTAAGGCGGCGAACACCGGGGAGCTGTTTTTT.

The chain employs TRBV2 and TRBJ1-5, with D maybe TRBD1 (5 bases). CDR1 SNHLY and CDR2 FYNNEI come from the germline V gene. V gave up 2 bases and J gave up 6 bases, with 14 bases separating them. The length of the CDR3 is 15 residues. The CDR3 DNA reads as TGTGCCAGCAGTGAAATGGGGGTCCCCATTCAGCCCCAGCATTTT. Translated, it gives CASSEMGVPIQPQHF. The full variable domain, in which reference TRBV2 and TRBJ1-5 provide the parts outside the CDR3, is EPEVTQTPSHQVTQMGQEVILRCVPISNHLYFYWYRQILGQKVEFLVSFYNNEISEKSEIFDDQFSVERPDGSNFTLKIRSTKLEDSAMYFCASSEMGVPIQPQHFGDGTRLSIL.

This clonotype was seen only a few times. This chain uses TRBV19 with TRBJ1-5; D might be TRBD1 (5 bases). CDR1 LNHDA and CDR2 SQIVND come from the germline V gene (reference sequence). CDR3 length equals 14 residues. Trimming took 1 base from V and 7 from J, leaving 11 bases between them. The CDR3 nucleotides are TGTGCCAGTAGTATAGTTGCGGGGCGGCAGCCCCAGCATTTT. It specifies CASSIVAGRQPQHF.

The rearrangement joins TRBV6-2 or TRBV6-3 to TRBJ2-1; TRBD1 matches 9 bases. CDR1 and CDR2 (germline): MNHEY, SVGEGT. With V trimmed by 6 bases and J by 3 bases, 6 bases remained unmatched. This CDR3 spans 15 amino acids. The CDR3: CASRTGTGIYNEQFF. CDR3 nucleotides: TGTGCCAGCAGGACCGGGACAGGGATCTACAATGAGCAGTTCTTC.

CDR3 loop: CASREVDGYTF. CDR3 coding DNA: TGTGCCAGTAGGGAGGTGGATGGCTACACCTTC. This sequence joins TRBV19 and TRBJ1-2, with D unresolved. V was cut by 6 bases and J by 6 bases, with 8 bases left in between. CDR3 size: 11 residues. Germline-derived CDR1 and CDR2 are LNHDA and SQIVND (reference sequence).

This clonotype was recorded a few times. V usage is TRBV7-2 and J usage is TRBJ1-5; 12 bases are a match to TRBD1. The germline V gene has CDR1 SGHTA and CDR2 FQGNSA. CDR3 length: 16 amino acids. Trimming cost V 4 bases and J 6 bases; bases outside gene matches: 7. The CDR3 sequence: CASSSPGGQGAQPQHF. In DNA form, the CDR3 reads TGTGCCAGCAGCTCCCCAGGGGGACAGGGGGCTCAGCCCCAGCATTTT.

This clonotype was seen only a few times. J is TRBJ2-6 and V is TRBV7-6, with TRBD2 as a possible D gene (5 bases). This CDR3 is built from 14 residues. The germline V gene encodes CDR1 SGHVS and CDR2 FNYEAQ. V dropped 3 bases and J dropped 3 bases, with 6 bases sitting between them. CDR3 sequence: CASSLEVGANVLTF. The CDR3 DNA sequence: TGTGCCAGCAGCTTGGAGGTTGGGGCCAACGTCCTGACTTTC.

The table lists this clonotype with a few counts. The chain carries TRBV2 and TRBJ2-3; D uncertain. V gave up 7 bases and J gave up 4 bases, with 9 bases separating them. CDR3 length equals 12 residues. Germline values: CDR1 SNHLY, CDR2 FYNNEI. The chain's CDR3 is CASNELADTQYF. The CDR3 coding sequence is TGTGCCAGCAACGAATTGGCAGATACGCAGTATTTT.

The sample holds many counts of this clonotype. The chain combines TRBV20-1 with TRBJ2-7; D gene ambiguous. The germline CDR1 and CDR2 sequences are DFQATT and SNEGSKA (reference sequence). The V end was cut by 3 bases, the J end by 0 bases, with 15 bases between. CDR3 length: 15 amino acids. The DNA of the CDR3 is TGCAGTGCTAGCTACCTTGGCAGCGACTCCTACGAGCAGTACTTC. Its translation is CSASYLGSDSYEQYF.

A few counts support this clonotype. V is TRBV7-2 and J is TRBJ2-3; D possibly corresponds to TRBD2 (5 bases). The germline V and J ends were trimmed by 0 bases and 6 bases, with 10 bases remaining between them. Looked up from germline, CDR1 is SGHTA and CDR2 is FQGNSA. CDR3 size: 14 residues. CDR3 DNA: TGTGCCAGCAGCTTAGCGAGAGGGATGGATACGCAGTATTTT. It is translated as CASSLARGMDTQYF.

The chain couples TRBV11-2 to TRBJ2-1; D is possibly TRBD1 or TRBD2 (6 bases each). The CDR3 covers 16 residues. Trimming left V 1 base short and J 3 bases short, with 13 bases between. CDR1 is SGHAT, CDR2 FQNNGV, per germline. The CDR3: CASSLGSGAVYNEQFF. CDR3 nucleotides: TGTGCCAGCAGCTTAGGATCGGGGGCAGTCTACAATGAGCAGTTCTTC.

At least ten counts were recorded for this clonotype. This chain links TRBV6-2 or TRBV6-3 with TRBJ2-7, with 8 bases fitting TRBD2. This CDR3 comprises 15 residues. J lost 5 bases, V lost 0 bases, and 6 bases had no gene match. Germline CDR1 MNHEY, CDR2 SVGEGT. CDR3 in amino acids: CASSYSGRAPDEQYF. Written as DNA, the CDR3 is TGTGCCAGCAGTTACTCCGGGAGGGCCCCGGACGAGCAGTACTTC.

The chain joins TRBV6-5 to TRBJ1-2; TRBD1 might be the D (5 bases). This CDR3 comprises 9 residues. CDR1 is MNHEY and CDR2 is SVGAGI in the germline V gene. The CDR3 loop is CASGHGYTF. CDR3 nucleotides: TGTGCGTCAGGGCATGGCTACACCTTC.

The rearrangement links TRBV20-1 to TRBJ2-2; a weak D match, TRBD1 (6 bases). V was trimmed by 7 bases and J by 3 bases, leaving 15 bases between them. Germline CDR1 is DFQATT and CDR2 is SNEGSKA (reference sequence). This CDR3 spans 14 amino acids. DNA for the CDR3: TGCAGTGTGGGGAGAAAGGGGGACACCGGGGAGCTGTTTTTT. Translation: CSVGRKGDTGELFF.

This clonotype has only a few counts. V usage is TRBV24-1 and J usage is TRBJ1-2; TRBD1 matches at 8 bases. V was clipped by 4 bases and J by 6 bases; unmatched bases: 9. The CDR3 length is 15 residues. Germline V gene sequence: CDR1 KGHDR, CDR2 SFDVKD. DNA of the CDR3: TGTGCCACCAGTGAGAGGACAGGGAGAAAGAATGGCTACACCTTC. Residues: CATSERTGRKNGYTF.

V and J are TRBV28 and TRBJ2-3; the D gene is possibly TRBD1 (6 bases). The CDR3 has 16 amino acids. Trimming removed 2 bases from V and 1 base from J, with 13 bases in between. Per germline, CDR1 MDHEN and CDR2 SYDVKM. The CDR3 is CASSLTGSRGTDTQYF. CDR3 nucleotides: TGTGCCAGCAGTTTAACAGGGTCGCGTGGCACAGATACGCAGTATTTT.

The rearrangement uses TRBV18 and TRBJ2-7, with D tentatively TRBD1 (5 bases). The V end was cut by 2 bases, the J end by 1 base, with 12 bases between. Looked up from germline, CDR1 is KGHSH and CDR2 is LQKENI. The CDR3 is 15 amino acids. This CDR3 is CASSPSGHGSYEQYF. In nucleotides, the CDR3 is TGTGCCAGCTCACCATCTGGACATGGGTCCTACGAGCAGTACTTC.

This CDR3 reads CSANREDSDTQYF. Here the CDR3 DNA reads TGCAGTGCAAATCGGGAGGATTCAGATACGCAGTATTTT. J is TRBJ2-3 and V is TRBV20-1; 7 positions match TRBD2. Losses at the gene ends were 6 bases for V and 4 bases for J; bases not matched to a gene: 7. This CDR3 has 13 amino acids. The germline V gene encodes CDR1 DFQATT and CDR2 SNEGSKA (reference sequence).

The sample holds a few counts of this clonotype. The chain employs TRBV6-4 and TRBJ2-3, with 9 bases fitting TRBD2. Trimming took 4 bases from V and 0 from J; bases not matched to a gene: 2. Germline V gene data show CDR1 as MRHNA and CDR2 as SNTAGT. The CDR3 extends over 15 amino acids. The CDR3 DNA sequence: TGTGCCAGCAGTGGAGCGGGAGGTAGCACAGATACGCAGTATTTT. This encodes CASSGAGGSTDTQYF.

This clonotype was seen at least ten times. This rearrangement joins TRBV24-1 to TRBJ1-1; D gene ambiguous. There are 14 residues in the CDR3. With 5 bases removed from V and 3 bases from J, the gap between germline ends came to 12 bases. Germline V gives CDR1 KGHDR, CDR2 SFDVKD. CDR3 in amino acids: CATSGSAGDTEAFF. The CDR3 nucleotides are TGTGCCACCAGTGGCTCCGCCGGGGACACTGAAGCTTTCTTT.

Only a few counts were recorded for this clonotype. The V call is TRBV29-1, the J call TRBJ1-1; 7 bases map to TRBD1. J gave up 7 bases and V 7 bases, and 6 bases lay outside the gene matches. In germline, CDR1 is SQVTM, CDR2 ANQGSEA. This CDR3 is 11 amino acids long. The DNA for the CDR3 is TGCAGCGGAAACAGGGGCTATGAAGCTTTCTTT. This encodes CSGNRGYEAFF.

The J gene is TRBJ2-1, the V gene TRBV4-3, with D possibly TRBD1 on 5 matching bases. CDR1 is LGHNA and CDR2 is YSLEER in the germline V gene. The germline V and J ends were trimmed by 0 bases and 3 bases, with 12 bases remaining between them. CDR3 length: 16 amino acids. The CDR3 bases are TGCGCCAGCAGCCAAGATCATGGCAGGGTCTACAATGAGCAGTTCTTC. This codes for CASSQDHGRVYNEQFF.

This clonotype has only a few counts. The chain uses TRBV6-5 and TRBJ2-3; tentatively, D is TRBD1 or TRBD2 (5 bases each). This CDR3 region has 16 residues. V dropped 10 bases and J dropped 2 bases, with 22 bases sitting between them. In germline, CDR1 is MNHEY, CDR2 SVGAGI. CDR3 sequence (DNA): TGTGCCACGAGGGGCTTGGGGCGGAGATACACAGATACGCAGTATTTT. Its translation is CATRGLGRRYTDTQYF.

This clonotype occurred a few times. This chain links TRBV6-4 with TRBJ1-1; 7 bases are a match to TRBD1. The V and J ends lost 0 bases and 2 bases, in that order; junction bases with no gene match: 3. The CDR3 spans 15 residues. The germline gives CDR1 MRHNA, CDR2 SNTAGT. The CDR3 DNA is TGTGCCAGCAGTGACTCGACAGGGTTTAACACTGAAGCTTTCTTT. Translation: CASSDSTGFNTEAFF.

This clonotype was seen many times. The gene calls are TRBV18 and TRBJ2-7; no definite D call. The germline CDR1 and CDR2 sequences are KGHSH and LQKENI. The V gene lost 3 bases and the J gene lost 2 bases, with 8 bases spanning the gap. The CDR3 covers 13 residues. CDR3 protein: CASSPAETYEQYF. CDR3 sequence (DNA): TGTGCCAGCTCACCGGCCGAGACCTACGAGCAGTACTTC. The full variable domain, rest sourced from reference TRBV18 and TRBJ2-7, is NAGVMQNPRHLVRRRGQEARLRCSPMKGHSHVYWYRQLPEEGLKFMVYLQKENIIDESGMPKERFSAEFPKEGPSILRIQQVVRGDSAAYFCASSPAETYEQYFGPGTRLTVT.

Here the CDR3 reads CSARDRASYNEQFF. Written as DNA, the CDR3 is TGCAGTGCTCGGGACAGGGCCTCCTACAATGAGCAGTTCTTC. The chain carries TRBV20-1 and TRBJ2-1; 9 bases match TRBD1. Germline V lookup: CDR1 DFQATT, CDR2 SNEGSKA (reference sequence). The CDR3 has 14 residues. After removal of 5 bases from V and 0 bases from J, the junction contained 2 bases not matched to a gene.

CDR3 nucleotides: TGTGCCAGCAGTTTGTTGACTAGCGGCACAGATACGCAGTATTTT. It is translated as CASSLLTSGTDTQYF. V is TRBV12-3 or TRBV12-4 and J is TRBJ2-3; 8 nucleotides line up with TRBD2. The CDR3 spans 15 residues. Trimming cost V 3 bases and J 1 base; bases outside gene matches: 3.

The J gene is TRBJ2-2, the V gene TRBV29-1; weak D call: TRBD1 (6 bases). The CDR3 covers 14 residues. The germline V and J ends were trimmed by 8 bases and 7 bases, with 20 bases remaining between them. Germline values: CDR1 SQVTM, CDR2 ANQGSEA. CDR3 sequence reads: CSIQDQRGNGELFF. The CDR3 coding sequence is TGCAGCATACAGGATCAGAGGGGGAACGGGGAGCTGTTTTTT.

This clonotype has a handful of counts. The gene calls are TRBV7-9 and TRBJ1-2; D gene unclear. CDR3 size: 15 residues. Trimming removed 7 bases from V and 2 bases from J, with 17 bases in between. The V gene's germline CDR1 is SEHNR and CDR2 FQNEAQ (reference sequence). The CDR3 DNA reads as TGTGCCAGCATCCCGGGAGGTCCACGAAACTATGGCTACACCTTC. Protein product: CASIPGGPRNYGYTF.

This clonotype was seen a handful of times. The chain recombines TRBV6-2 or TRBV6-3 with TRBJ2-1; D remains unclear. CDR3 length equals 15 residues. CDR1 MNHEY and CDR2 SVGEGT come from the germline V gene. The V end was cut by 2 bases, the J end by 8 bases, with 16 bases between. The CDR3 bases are TGTGCCAGCAGTTACCCCCCGGGCGGATCATATGAGCAGTTCTTC. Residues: CASSYPPGGSYEQFF.